The 32 T cell receptor beta chains presented below share a single source sample, sequenced in a study of T cells expressing NK-cell markers. Using the 5' RACE reads, TCRdb records one entry per CDR3 protein without DNA. This repertoire includes more than 400,000 distinct CDR3 sequences. The sample taken for sequencing was blood T cells: a sorted CD56 or NKG2C T cell subset, CD4+ or CD8+ T cells, or bulk PBMC T cells (not recorded which). These TCRs come from a woman between 18 and 70 years old in good health.

The chain recombines TRBV6-2 or TRBV6-3 with TRBJ2-1; TCRdb names TRBD2, which stays unverified in the absence of DNA. Germline V gene sequence: CDR1 MNHEY, CDR2 SVGEGT. The CDR3 runs to 20 residues. CDR3 loop: CASSYSGLAGAKSSYNEQFF.

The chain employs TRBV29-1 and TRBJ1-1; the TCRdb call, TRBD1, lacks DNA for checking. The CDR3 extends over 11 amino acids. Germline CDR1 reads SQVTM; CDR2 reads ANQGSEA. CDR3: CSTGENTEAFF.

The gene calls are TRBV9 and TRBJ2-3. The CDR3 consists of 16 residues. Germline V gene lookup returns CDR1 SGDLS and CDR2 YYNGEE. This CDR3 is CASSQAWAAVTDTQYF.

The CDR3 protein is CASSVVRGPVGYTF. The chain employs TRBV9 and TRBJ1-2; the TRBD1 assignment by TCRdb is unverifiable without DNA. The CDR3 loop spans 14 amino acids. Germline V gene sequence: CDR1 SGDLS, CDR2 YYNGEE.

V is TRBV29-1 and J is TRBJ2-5; TCRdb gives TRBD1 as the D gene, but with no DNA this cannot be confirmed. The CDR3 length is 12 residues. The germline CDR1 and CDR2 sequences are SQVTM and ANQGSEA. CDR3 sequence reads: CTAIPGGETQYF.

The CDR3: CASSQQGGTGPQHF. The V gene is TRBV14, the J gene TRBJ1-5; no DNA is available, so the TRBD1 call from TCRdb remains unchecked. Germline V gives CDR1 SGHDN, CDR2 FVKESK. The CDR3 contains 14 residues.

V usage is TRBV5-4 and J usage is TRBJ2-7. Germline-derived CDR1 and CDR2 are SGHNT and YYREEE (reference sequence). CDR3 length: 15 amino acids. The CDR3 region is CASSLALEASYEQYF.

The J gene is TRBJ2-7, the V gene TRBV27; TCRdb returns TRBD2, unconfirmable since there is no DNA. CDR1 and CDR2 (germline): MNHEY, SMNVEV (reference sequence). The CDR3 runs 16 residues. The CDR3 reads CASSITSGTAAYEQYF.

J is TRBJ2-1 and V is TRBV4-2; no DNA is available, so the TRBD2 call from TCRdb remains unchecked. Germline V gives CDR1 LGHNA, CDR2 YNFKEQ. The CDR3 is 16 residues long. This CDR3 is CASSQLGTSGYNEQFF.

The J gene is TRBJ2-5, the V gene TRBV7-9; TCRdb returns TRBD1, unconfirmable since there is no DNA. The germline gives CDR1 SEHNR, CDR2 FQNEAQ (reference sequence). The CDR3 spans 17 residues. CDR3: CASSARDGGTYQETQYF.

This chain joins TRBV29-1 and TRBJ2-7; TCRdb selects TRBD2, and the lack of DNA leaves this call unchecked. Germline V CDR1 and CDR2: SQVTM, ANQGSEA. This CDR3 comprises 16 residues. The CDR3 loop reads CSANGVGGRLSYEQYF.

The chain employs TRBV10-3 and TRBJ2-1; there is no DNA to check the TCRdb D call of TRBD1. From germline, CDR1 is ENHRY and CDR2 SYGVKD. The CDR3 spans 17 residues. The chain's CDR3 is CAITREGGPTSYNEQFF.

This rearrangement joins TRBV5-6 to TRBJ1-2. This CDR3 is built from 15 residues. The germline V gene encodes CDR1 SGHDT and CDR2 YYEEEE. The CDR3 region is CASSLALDGVGGYTF.

The genes are TRBV5-1 and TRBJ2-1; the D gene TCRdb calls, TRBD2, cannot be checked with no DNA. Germline CDR1 is SGHRS and CDR2 is YFSETQ. The CDR3 is 15 amino acids. The chain's CDR3 is CASQVAGGSYNEQFF.

This chain links TRBV5-1 with TRBJ1-2. Germline V gives CDR1 SGHRS, CDR2 YFSETQ. CDR3 length: 14 residues. CDR3 loop: CASSDGLAAYGYTF.

V gene TRBV28 combines with J gene TRBJ2-5; the D call of TRBD2 rests on TCRdb alone, since no DNA is present to check it. Looked up from germline, CDR1 is MDHEN and CDR2 is SYDVKM. There are 13 residues in the CDR3. The CDR3 is CASRGTSWETQYF.

This chain uses TRBV4-1 with TRBJ2-2; the TRBD1 assignment by TCRdb is unverifiable without DNA. The length of the CDR3 is 15 residues. Germline V gives CDR1 MGHRA, CDR2 YSYEKL. CDR3 sequence reads: CASSQPRGTTGELFF.

This chain joins TRBV6-5 and TRBJ1-2; TCRdb picks TRBD1, but there is no DNA to check that call. Germline CDR1 is MNHEY and CDR2 is SVGAGI. The CDR3 extends over 16 amino acids. The CDR3 spells CASSNVRPGQGYGYTF.

This chain links TRBV9 with TRBJ2-1; the TCRdb call, TRBD2, lacks DNA for checking. This CDR3 spans 14 amino acids. CDR1 is SGDLS and CDR2 is YYNGEE in the germline V gene. The CDR3 reads CASSVVAGNNEQFF.

CDR3 protein: CASSFAGPTQYF. This chain uses TRBV11-2 with TRBJ2-3. This CDR3 spans 12 amino acids. Germline-derived CDR1 and CDR2 are SGHAT and FQNNGV.

The V gene is TRBV12-3 or TRBV12-4, the J gene TRBJ2-4; TCRdb names TRBD1, which stays unverified in the absence of DNA. The CDR3 runs to 17 residues. The CDR3 loop is CASTNGGQTLAKNIQYF.

This chain uses TRBV28 with TRBJ2-3. Per the germline V gene, CDR1 is MDHEN and CDR2 is SYDVKM. The CDR3 sequence is 12 residues long. The CDR3 spells CASSTTQDTQYF.

The CDR3 is CSARDHLGRNIQYF. The V gene is TRBV20-1, the J gene TRBJ2-4; with no DNA, the TCRdb D assignment of TRBD2 cannot be verified. Germline values: CDR1 DFQATT, CDR2 SNEGSKA (reference sequence). The length of the CDR3 is 14 residues.

The chain employs TRBV4-3 and TRBJ2-3. Per the germline V gene, CDR1 is LGHNA and CDR2 is YSLEER. This CDR3 has 14 residues. CDR3 sequence: CASSPQLVTDTQYF.

The chain employs TRBV12-3 or TRBV12-4 and TRBJ2-1. This CDR3 contains 12 residues. CDR3: CASTARYNEQFF.

V is TRBV5-6 and J is TRBJ2-1; TCRdb's D call, TRBD2, is unchecked because there is no DNA. CDR1 is SGHDT, CDR2 YYEEEE, per germline. The CDR3 has 15 residues. This chain's CDR3 is CASSPGLAGSNEQFF.

The gene calls are TRBV4-3 and TRBJ2-7. Germline CDR1 LGHNA, CDR2 YSLEER. The CDR3 spans 16 residues. This CDR3 is CASSQDLAGISYEQYF.

CDR3 in amino acids: CASRLTGSDIQYF. This rearrangement joins TRBV5-6 to TRBJ2-4; the TRBD2 assignment by TCRdb is unverifiable without DNA. The CDR3 covers 13 residues. Per the germline V gene, CDR1 is SGHDT and CDR2 is YYEEEE.

The chain is built from TRBV24-1 and TRBJ2-3; the D call from TCRdb, TRBD2, cannot be confirmed without DNA. Germline-derived CDR1 and CDR2 are KGHDR and SFDVKD. The CDR3 covers 16 residues. This chain's CDR3 is CATNSGRAGATDTQYF.

This rearrangement joins TRBV7-2 to TRBJ1-1; TCRdb's D call of TRBD1 is untestable without DNA. From germline, CDR1 is SGHTA and CDR2 FQGNSA. The CDR3 contains 13 residues. The CDR3 is CASSLGGWSEAFF. The whole variable domain, filled in from reference TRBV7-2 and TRBJ1-1, reads GAGVSQSPSNKVTEKGKDVELRCDPISGHTALYWYRQSLGQGLEFLIYFQGNSAPDKSGLPSDRFSAERTGGSVSTLTIQRTQQEDSAVYLCASSLGGWSEAFFGQGTRLTVV.

CDR3 sequence: CASSYGGGEQYF. The genes are TRBV28 and TRBJ2-7; there is no DNA to check the TCRdb D call of TRBD2. In germline, CDR1 is MDHEN, CDR2 SYDVKM. The CDR3 sequence is 12 residues long.

The chain combines TRBV6-1 with TRBJ2-5; TCRdb's D call of TRBD2 is untestable without DNA. There are 13 residues in the CDR3. Per the germline V gene, CDR1 is MNHNS and CDR2 is SASEGT. The CDR3 sequence is CASTRRVQETQYF.